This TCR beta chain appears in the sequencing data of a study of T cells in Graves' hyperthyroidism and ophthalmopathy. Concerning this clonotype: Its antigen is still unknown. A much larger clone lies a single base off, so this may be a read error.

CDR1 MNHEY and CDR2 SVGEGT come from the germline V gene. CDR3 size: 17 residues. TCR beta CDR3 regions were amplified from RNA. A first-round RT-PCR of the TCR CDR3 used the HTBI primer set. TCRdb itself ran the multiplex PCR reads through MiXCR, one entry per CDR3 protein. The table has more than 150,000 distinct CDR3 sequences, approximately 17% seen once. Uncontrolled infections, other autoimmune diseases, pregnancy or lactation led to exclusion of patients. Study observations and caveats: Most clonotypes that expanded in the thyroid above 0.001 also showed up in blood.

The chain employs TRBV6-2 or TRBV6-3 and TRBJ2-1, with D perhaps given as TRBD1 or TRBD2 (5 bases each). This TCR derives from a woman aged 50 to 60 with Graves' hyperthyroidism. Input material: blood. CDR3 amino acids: CASSYPTGTTVLNKQFF. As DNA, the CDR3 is TGTGCCAGCAGTTACCCCACCGGGACCACAGTCCTCAATAAGCAGTTCTTC.